A selection of T cell receptor beta chains follows, all from one sample in a study of cytotoxic CD8 clonotypes in ibrutinib-treated CLL. The repertoire was sequenced with immunoSEQ multiplex PCR; TCRdb's copy has only in-frame clones and lacks some. Altogether approximately 84,000 clones are present, 86% being singletons, with the ten largest covering around 5.4%. Sequences were derived from PBMCs, sampled before ibrutinib treatment. The receptors stem from a human donor with chronic lymphocytic leukemia. The CDR3 runs from the conserved cysteine through the conserved F or W. The order of the fields is V gene, clone size, D gene, J gene, CDR3 DNA, CDR3 protein. The D gene is left open where the match is weak. A row's size may be missing; if present it is once, few, many or a size class.

V: TRBV10-3
size: .
D: TRBD2
J: TRBJ2-3
DNA: TGTGCCATCAGGCAAGGGACTAGCGGCACAGATACGCAGTATTTT
CDR3: CAIRQGTSGTDTQYF

V: TRBV23-1
size: .
D: TRBD2
J: TRBJ2-1
DNA: TGCGCCAGCAGTCAACTTCTAGCGGTCTCCTACAATGAGCAGTTCTTC
CDR3: CASSQLLAVSYNEQFF

V: TRBV5-6
size: .
D: .
J: TRBJ1-2
DNA: TGTGCCAGCAGCTTGGCGGCAATTGATAACTATGGCTACACCTTC
CDR3: CASSLAAIDNYGYTF

V: TRBV28
size: .
D: .
J: TRBJ2-7
DNA: TGTGCCAGCAGTTTACCGGGAGAATCGTTTTACGAGCAGTACTTC
CDR3: CASSLPGESFYEQYF

V: TRBV7-6
size: .
D: .
J: TRBJ2-1
DNA: TGTGCCAGCAGCTTAAAAGACTATTCGAGGGGCAATGAGCAGTTCTTC
CDR3: CASSLKDYSRGNEQFF

V: TRBV6-5
size: .
D: .
J: TRBJ2-2
DNA: TGTGCCAGCAGTTATACAGGAAACCTGAACACCGGGGAGCTGTTTTTT
CDR3: CASSYTGNLNTGELFF

V: TRBV28
size: .
D: TRBD1
J: TRBJ1-5
DNA: TGTGCCAGCAGCGGTCTACTGGGACAGAGTAGCAATCAGCCCCAGCATTTT
CDR3: CASSGLLGQSSNQPQHF

V: TRBV7-7
size: .
D: .
J: TRBJ2-5
DNA: TGTGCTAGCAGCTTAATGGAGTTCGGGGAGACCCAGTACTTC
CDR3: CASSLMEFGETQYF

V: TRBV14
size: .
D: TRBD1
J: TRBJ1-1
DNA: TGTGCCAGCAGTCCAGGGGGCACTGAAGCTTTCTTT
CDR3: CASSPGGTEAFF

V: TRBV11-3
size: .
D: .
J: TRBJ1-2
DNA: TGTGCCAGCAGCTTATCAGCAAGGCAGACCCACTATGGCTACACCTTC
CDR3: CASSLSARQTHYGYTF

V: TRBV5-4
size: .
D: .
J: TRBJ1-4
DNA: TGTGCCAGCAGCTTGGGAGGGGCGGGTGAAAAACTGTTTTTT
CDR3: CASSLGGAGEKLFF

V: TRBV5-4
size: .
D: TRBD1
J: TRBJ2-5
DNA: TGTGCCAGCAGCTGGGACAGGGGGGGAGAGACCCAGTACTTC
CDR3: CASSWDRGGETQYF

V: TRBV9
size: .
D: .
J: TRBJ2-7
DNA: TGTGCCAGCAGCGTAGGCGGGACCCCCTTCTACGAGCAGTACTTC
CDR3: CASSVGGTPFYEQYF

V: TRBV27
size: .
D: .
J: TRBJ2-7
DNA: TGTGCCAGCAGTTCCAGAGGTCCCTACGAGCAGTACTTC
CDR3: CASSSRGPYEQYF

V: TRBV21-1
size: .
D: .
J: TRBJ2-1
DNA: TGTGCCAGCAGCATCGAGAGTTACTATAGTAAGCAGCGAAATATGGTAGGCAGGGAATTCTTC
CDR3: CASSIESYYSKQRNMVGREFF

V: TRBV7-9
size: .
D: TRBD2
J: TRBJ2-5
DNA: TGTGCCAGCAGCTTCGGACTAGAAGTGGAGACCCAGTACTTC
CDR3: CASSFGLEVETQYF

V: TRBV27
size: .
D: .
J: TRBJ2-7
DNA: TGTGCCAGCAGTAAGTTTGGTGGAGGCAGGTACGAGCAGTACTTC
CDR3: CASSKFGGGRYEQYF

V: TRBV5-6
size: .
D: .
J: TRBJ1-2
DNA: TGTGCCAGCAGCTTTCTAGGGGCGCCTGGCTACACCTTC
CDR3: CASSFLGAPGYTF

V: TRBV7-3
size: .
D: TRBD2
J: TRBJ2-3
DNA: TGTGCCAGCAGCTTAATGGGAGGGAGTGCAGATACGCAGTATTTT
CDR3: CASSLMGGSADTQYF

V: TRBV7-2
size: .
D: .
J: TRBJ2-7
DNA: TGTGCCAGCAGCTTAGAAGTGGGGGGCTACGAGCAGTACTTC
CDR3: CASSLEVGGYEQYF

V: TRBV10-3
size: .
D: TRBD2
J: TRBJ2-2
DNA: TGTGCCATCCTCACGAATAGCGGGATAAGCACCGGGGAGCTGTTTTTT
CDR3: CAILTNSGISTGELFF

V: TRBV5-4
size: medium-sized
D: .
J: TRBJ2-7
DNA: TGTGCCAGCAGCTTGGGGGCAGGGGTTAACGAGCAGTACTTC
CDR3: CASSLGAGVNEQYF

V: TRBV5-1
size: few
D: .
J: TRBJ2-7
DNA: TGCGCCAGCTGGACTTCGGGACAAACCTACGAGCAGTACTTC
CDR3: CASWTSGQTYEQYF

V: TRBV5-1
size: .
D: TRBD1
J: TRBJ1-2
DNA: TGCGCCAGCAGCTCGGGGGACAGGGCGTCTGGCTACACCTTC
CDR3: CASSSGDRASGYTF

V: TRBV6-1
size: .
D: .
J: TRBJ1-5
DNA: TGTGCCAGCAGTGTAGCGTCAGGGTGGGGGTATCAGCCCCAGCATTTT
CDR3: CASSVASGWGYQPQHF

V: TRBV30
size: .
D: TRBD1
J: TRBJ1-4
DNA: TGTGCCTGGAGCCCTGGACAGGGGTTTGAAAAACTGTTTTTT
CDR3: CAWSPGQGFEKLFF

V: TRBV5-1
size: .
D: .
J: TRBJ2-7
DNA: TGCGCCAGCAGCCCTTTACAGGCCCACGAGCAGTACTTC
CDR3: CASSPLQAHEQYF

V: TRBV9
size: .
D: .
J: TRBJ2-1
DNA: TGTGCCAGCAGCGTAGAGGGGAGACCCGGGAATGAGCAGTTCTTC
CDR3: CASSVEGRPGNEQFF

V: TRBV30
size: .
D: .
J: TRBJ1-3
DNA: TGTGCCTGGAGTGCAGCAGGGAGCTCTGGAAACACCATATATTTT
CDR3: CAWSAAGSSGNTIYF

V: TRBV5-4
size: .
D: TRBD1
J: TRBJ1-3
DNA: TGTGCCAGCAGCCGGGACAGGGTTGGGTCTGGAAACACCATATATTTT
CDR3: CASSRDRVGSGNTIYF

V: TRBV21-1
size: .
D: .
J: TRBJ1-3
DNA: TGTGCCAGCCGAGAGAAGGGGATGGCCTCTGGAAACACCATATATTTT
CDR3: CASREKGMASGNTIYF

V: TRBV27
size: .
D: .
J: TRBJ2-2
DNA: TGTGCCAGCAGTTTCTACAGGGCCGCCGGGGAGCTGTTTTTT
CDR3: CASSFYRAAGELFF

V: TRBV25-1
size: .
D: .
J: TRBJ1-1
DNA: TGTGCCAGCAGTGAATCCACGGTGAGGGGAGCTTTCTTT
CDR3: CASSESTVRGAFF